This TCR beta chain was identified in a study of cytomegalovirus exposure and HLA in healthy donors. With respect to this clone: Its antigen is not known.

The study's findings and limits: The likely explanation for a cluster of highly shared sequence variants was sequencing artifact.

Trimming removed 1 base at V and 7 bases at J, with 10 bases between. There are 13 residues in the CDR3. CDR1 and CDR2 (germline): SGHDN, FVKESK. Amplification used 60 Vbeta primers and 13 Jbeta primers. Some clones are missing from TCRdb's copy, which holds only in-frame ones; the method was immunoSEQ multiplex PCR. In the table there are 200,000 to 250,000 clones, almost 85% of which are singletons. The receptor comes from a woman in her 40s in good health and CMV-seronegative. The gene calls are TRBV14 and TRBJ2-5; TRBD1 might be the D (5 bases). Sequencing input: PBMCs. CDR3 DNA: TGTGCCAGCAGCCAAGTAGCCCAGGGGACCCAGTACTTC. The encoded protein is CASSQVAQGTQYF.